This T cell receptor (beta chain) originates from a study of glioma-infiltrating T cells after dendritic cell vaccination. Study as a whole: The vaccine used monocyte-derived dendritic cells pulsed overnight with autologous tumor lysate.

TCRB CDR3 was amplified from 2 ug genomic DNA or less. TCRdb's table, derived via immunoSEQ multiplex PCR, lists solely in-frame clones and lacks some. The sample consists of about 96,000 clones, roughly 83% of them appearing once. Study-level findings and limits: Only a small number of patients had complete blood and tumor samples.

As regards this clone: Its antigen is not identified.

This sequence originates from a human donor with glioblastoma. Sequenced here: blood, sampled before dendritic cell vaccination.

CDR3 in amino acids: CASSITGQANEQYF. CDR3 in DNA: TGTGCCAGTAGTATTACCGGACAAGCGAACGAGCAGTACTTC. The chain recombines TRBV19 with TRBJ2-7, with D maybe TRBD1 (5 bases). V was trimmed by 3 bases and J by 5 bases, leaving 14 bases between them. The CDR3 loop spans 14 amino acids. Germline lookup yields CDR1 LNHDA and CDR2 SQIVND (reference sequence). Drawing the rest from reference TRBV19 and TRBJ2-7, the complete variable domain is DGGITQSPKYLFRKEGQNVTLSCEQNLNHDAMYWYRQDPGQGLRLIYYSQIVNDFQKGDIAEGYSVSREKKESFPLTVTSAQKNPTAFYLCASSITGQANEQYFGPGTRLTVT.